The rows below give T cell receptor beta chains drawn from one sample of a study of CD8+CD57+ T cells in acquired aplastic anemia. Each CDR3 protein gets one entry after TCRdb re-called the reads with MiXCR. The sample includes about 220,000 distinct CDR3 sequences, almost 35% seen only once; the top ten take 1% to 1.3%. Sample: sorted CD4+, CD8+, or CD8+CD57+ T cells (not recorded which) from PBMCs. The receptors here all came from a human donor in good health, serving as a control. Each CDR3 is given with its conserved first and last residue. The D gene is left open where the match is weak. Expanded clones are given a class, and other clones once, few, many or no size at all.

D	size	V	J	DNA	CDR3
.	.	TRBV20-1	TRBJ1-6	TGCAGTGCTAGGGGCACGCCTCACTACAATTCACCCCCCCACTTT	CSARGTPHYNSPPHF
.	.	TRBV20-1	TRBJ2-5	TGCAGTGCAGCGAGGGGAAATCGAGAGACCCAGTACTTC	CSAARGNRETQYF
TRBD1	few	TRBV5-1	TRBJ1-4	TGCGCCAGCAGCTCCGACAGGGGGATGGAACTGTTTTTT	CASSSDRGMELFF
TRBD1	.	TRBV11-1	TRBJ2-7	TGTGCCAGCGGCAACCCGGGACAGGGACCCTACGAGCAGCACTTC	CASGNPGQGPYEQHF
TRBD2	few	TRBV10-3	TRBJ2-7	TGTGCCATCAGTGAAATGAGCGGGGGGAACGACGAGCAGTACTTC	CAISEMSGGNDEQYF
.	many	TRBV7-2	TRBJ1-3	TGTGCCAGCAGCTTAGAAGGGTTTGGCACCATATATTTT	CASSLEGFGTIYF
TRBD1	.	TRBV2	TRBJ2-1	TGTGCCAACCGACAGGGGGATGAGCAGTTCTTC	CANRQGDEQFF
TRBD2	many	TRBV20-1	TRBJ2-3	TGCAGTGCGCCCTCAGCGGAGCGGGGGACAGATACGCAGTATTTT	CSAPSAERGTDTQYF
.	many	TRBV9	TRBJ2-2	TGTGCCAGCAGCGTAGTCGACAGCGCCGGGGAGCTGTTTTTT	CASSVVDSAGELFF
.	few	TRBV27	TRBJ1-5	TGTGCCAGCAGTCGATACTCACCTGGGGTTCTCGGACAGCCCCAGCATTTT	CASSRYSPGVLGQPQHF
.	few	TRBV18	TRBJ2-7	TGTGCCAGCTCACCGGGCAGGAGTTCCTACGAGCAGTACTTC	CASSPGRSSYEQYF
.	many	TRBV10-2	TRBJ1-3	TGCGCCAAGAGGTATTCTGGAAACACCATATATTTT	CAKRYSGNTIYF
TRBD2	.	TRBV12-3/TRBV12-4	TRBJ2-1	TGTGCCAGCAGGGCCCCCAAGGGACTAGCGGGAGACAATGAGCAGTTCTTC	CASRAPKGLAGDNEQFF
TRBD1	many	TRBV20-1	TRBJ1-1	TGCAGTGTTACAGGGGATTTATCTGAAGCTTTCTTT	CSVTGDLSEAFF
.	.	TRBV7-2	TRBJ2-7	TGTGCCAGCAGCAAAGACAGTTACGAGCAGTACTTC	CASSKDSYEQYF
TRBD1	few	TRBV2	TRBJ1-5	TGTGCCAGCAGTTACGACAGGGGCAATCAGCCCCAGCATTTT	CASSYDRGNQPQHF
.	.	TRBV10-3	TRBJ1-1	TGTGCCATCAGGATGACTGCTACGAACACTGAAGCTTTCTTT	CAIRMTATNTEAFF
TRBD2	few	TRBV6-5	TRBJ2-7	TGTGCCAGCAGTTACGCCCTAGCGGGAGGATACGAGCAGTACTTC	CASSYALAGGYEQYF
.	few	TRBV30	TRBJ1-2	TGTGCCTGGAGATCTAACTATGGCTACACCTTC	CAWRSNYGYTF
.	.	TRBV11-2	TRBJ1-4	TGTGCCAGCAGCGAAGTGCGGGGGGCTGGTGAAAAACTGTTTTTT	CASSEVRGAGEKLFF
.	.	TRBV4-1	TRBJ2-1	TGCGCCAGCAGCCAAGCTCATGGAGGCAATGAGCAGTTCTTC	CASSQAHGGNEQFF
.	many	TRBV5-1	TRBJ2-5	TGCGCCAGCAGAGGCTTAGGTTACCAAGAGACCCAGTACTTC	CASRGLGYQETQYF
.	many	TRBV4-2	TRBJ2-3	TGTGCCAGCAGGACCCGGGACACCCACACAGATACGCAGTATTTT	CASRTRDTHTDTQYF
.	.	TRBV24-1	TRBJ2-3	TGTGCCACCAGAGGTAGCGGATTCTACACAGATACGCAGTATTTT	CATRGSGFYTDTQYF
.	many	TRBV24-1	TRBJ2-7	TGTGCCACCAGTGCCGCGGCGACAGGAACTGTCCACGAGCAGTACTTC	CATSAAATGTVHEQYF
.	.	TRBV7-9	TRBJ1-1	TGTGCCAGCAGCGAGAAGAACACTGAAGCTTTCTTT	CASSEKNTEAFF
TRBD2	many	TRBV7-8	TRBJ2-1	TGTGCCAGCAGCTTACGGTGGGAGCGGGGGCTGCTGTTCTTC	CASSLRWERGLLFF
.	many	TRBV7-2	TRBJ2-3	TGTGCCAGCAGCTCCCGACTACACACAGATACGCAGTATTTT	CASSSRLHTDTQYF
TRBD1	many	TRBV20-1	TRBJ2-7	TGCAGTGCAGAGGGACAGGGAAAACTTTACGAGCAGTACTTC	CSAEGQGKLYEQYF
.	few	TRBV6-5	TRBJ1-4	TGTGCCAGCAGTTATGGGGTGACTAATGAAAAACTGTTTTTT	CASSYGVTNEKLFF
TRBD2	.	TRBV10-3	TRBJ2-7	TGTGCCATCAGTGAGTCTAATAGCGGGAGGTTTTACGAGCAGTACTTC	CAISESNSGRFYEQYF
.	many	TRBV16	TRBJ1-2	TGTGCCAGCAGCCAATCGGCAGGGCGGGGGTCCTATGGCTACACCTTC	CASSQSAGRGSYGYTF
.	.	TRBV12-3/TRBV12-4	TRBJ1-2	TGTGCCAGCAGTTACTTCCTACTGGAGGACGCCGGGTATGGCTACACCTTC	CASSYFLLEDAGYGYTF